The 18 T cell receptor beta chains below all came from one sample that was sequenced in a study of T cells in Graves' hyperthyroidism and ophthalmopathy. Regions amplified from RNA transcripts were the TCR beta CDR3 regions. During a first-round RT-PCR of the TCR CDR3, the HTBI primer set was used. TCRdb recomputed calls from the multiplex PCR reads with MiXCR, one row per CDR3 protein. Of hundreds of thousands of distinct CDR3 sequences in the sample, over 15% are singletons; the top ten hold 15% to 20%. The specimen sequenced was blood. The receptors here all came from a woman under 30 with Graves' hyperthyroidism.

This rearrangement joins TRBV20-1 to TRBJ2-5, with D uncertain. V was clipped by 0 bases and J by 2 bases, with 16 bases between them. CDR1 and CDR2 from the germline V gene are DFQATT and SNEGSKA (reference sequence). The CDR3 totals 16 residues. The DNA for the CDR3 is TGCAGTGCTAGAGATCGATGGCGCCTGAGTCAAGAGACCCAGTACTTC. It encodes CSARDRWRLSQETQYF.

This clonotype was counted at least ten times. V is TRBV7-9 and J is TRBJ2-3; the match to TRBD2 covers 11 bases. Trimming cost V 3 bases and J 2 bases; bases outside gene matches: 7. CDR3 length equals 17 residues. CDR1 is SEHNR, CDR2 FQNEAQ, per germline (reference sequence). The CDR3 bases are TGTGCCAGCAGCTTCTACGGGACTAGCGGCAACACAGATACGCAGTATTTT. Its protein product is CASSFYGTSGNTDTQYF.

This clonotype has at least ten counts. The V call is TRBV5-8, the J call TRBJ2-3, with TRBD1 matching 10 bases. Germline assignment: CDR1 SGHTS and CDR2 YDEGEE. Trimming removed 5 bases from V and 1 base from J; junction bases left unmatched: 10. The CDR3 sequence is 17 residues long. Written as DNA, the CDR3 is TGTGCCAGCAGGTCCGGGACAGGGGTCTACGGCACAGATACGCAGTATTTT. Protein product: CASRSGTGVYGTDTQYF.

This clonotype was observed at least ten times. In DNA, the CDR3 is TGCGCCAGCAGCTTATGGACAGGGGGGACGGATGAGCAGTTCTTC. This codes for CASSLWTGGTDEQFF. The genes are TRBV5-1 and TRBJ2-1; 10 positions match TRBD1. Germline V lookup: CDR1 SGHRS, CDR2 YFSETQ. This CDR3 is 15 amino acids long. The junction had 7 bases not matched to a gene; V was cut back by 2 bases and J by 8 bases.

This clonotype was picked up many times. DNA of the CDR3: TGTGCCAGCAGGCCCCGGGACAGGGCGTACAATGAGCAGTTCTTC. Translated: CASRPRDRAYNEQFF. V gene TRBV6-1 combines with J gene TRBJ2-1, with 9 nucleotides matching TRBD1. Germline CDR1 MNHNS, CDR2 SASEGT. Germline trimming cut 6 bases from V and 4 bases from J; bases unmatched to any gene: 7. The CDR3 has 15 amino acids.

Many counts were recorded for this clonotype. The chain uses TRBV12-3 or TRBV12-4 and TRBJ2-3, with 7 bases aligning to TRBD2. CDR3 size: 13 residues. V shed 7 bases, J shed 4 bases, and the junction held 5 bases outside the gene matches. The CDR3 protein is CASIAGDADTQYF. The CDR3 coding sequence is TGTGCCAGCATCGCGGGAGACGCAGATACGCAGTATTTT.

The table lists this clonotype with many counts. The chain uses TRBV12-5 and TRBJ2-7, with TRBD1 as a possible D gene (6 bases). CDR3 length: 14 residues. Trimming pared 2 bases from V and 0 bases from J, leaving 8 bases between. The V gene's germline CDR1 is LGHNT and CDR2 FRNRAP. Here the CDR3 DNA reads TGTGCTAGTGGTTTGACAGGGAGCTCCTACGAGCAGTACTTC. Translated, it gives CASGLTGSSYEQYF.

This clonotype was detected ten times or more. The chain carries TRBV6-1 and TRBJ2-2; D remains ambiguous. The CDR3 runs to 14 residues. Between the trimmed V and J ends, which lost 0 bases and 3 bases, there was a span of 5 bases. Per germline, CDR1 MNHNS and CDR2 SASEGT. CDR3 sequence (DNA): TGTGCCAGCAGTGAAGCGCTAGACACCGGGGAGCTGTTTTTT. Translated: CASSEALDTGELFF.

This clonotype was detected ten times or more. The gene calls are TRBV24-1 and TRBJ2-6; D is undetermined. V lost 3 bases and J 0 bases, leaving 17 bases between the germline ends. The CDR3 loop spans 19 amino acids. The germline V gene has CDR1 KGHDR and CDR2 SFDVKD. This chain's CDR3 is CATSDPRTQAASGANVLTF. CDR3 coding DNA: TGTGCCACCAGTGATCCCAGAACTCAGGCGGCCTCTGGGGCCAACGTCCTGACTTTC.

This clonotype was counted at least ten times. The genes are TRBV7-2 and TRBJ2-1; 7 bases map to TRBD2. With V trimmed by 1 base and J by 4 bases, 7 bases remained unmatched. The CDR3 has 16 residues. Per the germline V gene, CDR1 is SGHTA and CDR2 is FQGNSA. For the CDR3, the DNA is TGTGCCAGCAGCTTAGGGGGCGGGAGCTGGTACAATGAGCAGTTCTTC. Translating gives CASSLGGGSWYNEQFF.

This chain links TRBV12-3 or TRBV12-4 with TRBJ1-2; no clear D. This CDR3 region has 13 residues. The V end was cut by 6 bases, the J end by 5 bases, with 13 bases between. In DNA form, the CDR3 reads TGTGCCAGCAGCTCGCCGGTTTCTTATGGCTACACCTTC. Its translation is CASSSPVSYGYTF.

This clonotype was detected ten times or more. V gene TRBV7-3 combines with J gene TRBJ2-2; 13 nucleotides agree with TRBD2. The CDR3 runs to 15 residues. Germline assignment: CDR1 SGHTA and CDR2 FQGTGA. J lost 5 bases, V lost 5 bases, and 2 bases had no gene match. The CDR3 DNA reads TGTGCCAGCAGCCAGGGACTAGCGGGGACCGGGGAGCTGTTTTTT. Translated, it gives CASSQGLAGTGELFF.

This clonotype was detected a few times. The chain recombines TRBV3-1 with TRBJ2-1; unclear D gene. V lost 3 bases and J 5 bases, leaving 8 bases between the germline ends. This CDR3 is 13 amino acids long. Germline V gene data show CDR1 as LGHDT and CDR2 as YNNKEL (reference sequence). CDR3 loop: CASSHGVHNEQFF. The CDR3 DNA reads as TGTGCCAGCAGCCATGGGGTCCACAATGAGCAGTTCTTC.

This clonotype was observed many times. The rearrangement joins TRBV11-2 to TRBJ1-1; unclear D gene. CDR1 and CDR2 from the germline V gene are SGHAT and FQNNGV. Trimming pared 3 bases from V and 6 bases from J, leaving 14 bases between. CDR3 length equals 14 residues. The CDR3 loop is CASSLADRRAEAFF. CDR3 in DNA: TGTGCCAGCAGCTTGGCGGATCGACGGGCTGAAGCTTTCTTT.

About this clonotype: This may come from a read error, since a much larger clone is one base off. V usage is TRBV5-4 and J usage is TRBJ2-1; D is undetermined. This CDR3 has 14 amino acids. CDR1 is SGHNT, CDR2 YYREEE, per germline (reference sequence). Trimming removed 10 bases at V and 7 bases at J, with 21 bases between. The CDR3 DNA reads as TGTGCCGTTCGATGGTTTTTCTCTGGGAATGAGCAGTTCTTC. It is translated as CAVRWFFSGNEQFF.

This clonotype has just a few counts. This sequence joins TRBV28 and TRBJ1-5; D is undetermined. CDR1 is MDHEN and CDR2 is SYDVKM in the germline V gene. The CDR3 contains 15 residues. V dropped 3 bases and J dropped 0 bases, with 9 bases sitting between them. The CDR3 loop reads CASSLERLSNQPQHF. The CDR3 DNA sequence: TGTGCCAGCAGTTTGGAACGGCTTAGCAATCAGCCCCAGCATTTT.

The J gene is TRBJ2-1, the V gene TRBV9; 9 positions agree with TRBD1. Germline CDR1 and CDR2: SGDLS and YYNGEE. The CDR3 length is 14 residues. Germline trimming cut 4 bases from V and 9 bases from J; bases unmatched to any gene: 8. The CDR3 nucleotides read TGTGCCAGCAGCCCCCGGACAGGGGTGATTGAGCAGTTCTTC. Its protein is CASSPRTGVIEQFF.

This clonotype was recorded at least ten times. V gene TRBV27 combines with J gene TRBJ2-3; D is unclear. Germline CDR1 and CDR2: MNHEY and SMNVEV (reference sequence). The length of the CDR3 is 13 residues. In nucleotides, the CDR3 is TGTGTCTCGAAGTTTCGCTACACAGATACGCAGTATTTT. The encoded protein is CVSKFRYTDTQYF.